A selection of T cell receptor beta chains follows, all from one sample in a study of shared clonotypes between healthy human individuals. Libraries were prepared by immunoSEQ multiplex PCR; TCRdb keeps only in-frame clonotypes and omits some of them. There are hundreds of thousands of clones in the sample; 98% occur only once, and around 0.3% lies in the top ten. Sequenced: naive CD8+ T cells sorted from blood. These receptors were collected from a man aged 25-45 years in good health. Each CDR3 is given with its conserved first and last residue. D genes are given only for firm matches. A row's size may be missing; if present it is once, few, many or a size class.

TRBJ2-7,NA,NA,TRBV7-6,CASSLGELYEQYF,TGTGCCAGCAGCTTGGGGGAGCTCTACGAGCAGTACTTC
TRBJ1-2,NA,NA,TRBV18,CASSPPQANGYTF,TGTGCCAGCTCACCACCACAGGCGAATGGCTACACCTTC
TRBJ2-2,NA,TRBD2,TRBV11-2,CASSLEMAGGHTGELFF,TGTGCCAGCAGCTTAGAGATGGCGGGAGGCCACACCGGGGAGCTGTTTTTT
TRBJ2-7,NA,NA,TRBV13,CASSPSPGEQYF,TGTGCCAGCAGCCCCTCCCCGGGTGAGCAGTACTTC
TRBJ1-1,NA,NA,TRBV29-1,CSSKPTGNTEAFF,TGCAGCTCTAAGCCGACAGGGAACACTGAAGCTTTCTTT
TRBJ2-5,NA,TRBD1,TRBV5-6,CASSLGQGQETQYF,TGTGCCAGCAGCCTCGGACAGGGACAAGAGACCCAGTACTTC
TRBJ2-5,NA,TRBD1,TRBV2,CASREGTGGFLETQYF,TGTGCCAGCAGGGAAGGGACAGGCGGGTTTCTAGAGACCCAGTACTTC
TRBJ2-7,once,TRBD1,TRBV29-1,CSVRDRGSYEQYF,TGCAGCGTACGGGACAGGGGCTCCTACGAGCAGTACTTC
TRBJ1-4,NA,NA,TRBV6-6,CASSRATGLTNEKLFF,TGTGCCAGCAGTCGGGCCACAGGGTTAACTAATGAAAAACTGTTTTTT
TRBJ2-7,NA,TRBD2,TRBV5-5,CASSTAPLAGIAYEQYF,TGTGCCAGCAGCACAGCCCCTTTAGCGGGGATAGCCTACGAGCAGTACTTC
TRBJ2-7,NA,TRBD1,TRBV16,CASSQLLTGTNYEQYF,TGTGCCAGCAGCCAATTGTTGACAGGGACGAACTACGAGCAGTACTTC
TRBJ2-1,NA,NA,TRBV6-4,CASSSGSPNEQFF,TGTGCCAGCAGTTCAGGGTCTCCCAATGAGCAGTTCTTC
TRBJ2-7,NA,TRBD2,TRBV9,CASSGTSSGRAHEQYF,TGTGCCAGCAGCGGGACCTCTAGCGGGAGGGCCCACGAGCAGTACTTC
TRBJ2-7,NA,NA,TRBV5-4,CASTLGHEQYF,TGTGCCAGCACCCTAGGGCACGAGCAGTACTTC
TRBJ2-7,NA,NA,TRBV27,CASRRQVYGEQYF,TGTGCCAGCCGGCGACAGGTGTATGGAGAGCAGTACTTC
TRBJ1-4,NA,NA,TRBV15,CATSREPLWQASNEKLFF,TGTGCCACCAGCAGAGAACCCCTTTGGCAGGCCTCTAATGAAAAACTGTTTTTT
TRBJ2-1,NA,TRBD2,TRBV7-9,CASSPGLAGGGDEQFF,TGTGCCAGCAGCCCGGGACTAGCGGGAGGGGGCGATGAGCAGTTCTTC
TRBJ1-2,NA,NA,TRBV6-5,CASSYSYGSYGYTF,TGTGCCAGCAGTTACTCGTACGGTTCCTATGGCTACACCTTC
TRBJ2-1,NA,TRBD1,TRBV7-9,CASSFNTGTGDSYNEQFF,TGTGCCAGCAGCTTCAATACCGGGACAGGGGACTCCTACAATGAGCAGTTCTTC
TRBJ1-1,NA,NA,TRBV9,CASSVGVMNTEAFF,TGTGCCAGCAGCGTAGGGGTGATGAACACTGAAGCTTTCTTT
TRBJ2-7,NA,NA,TRBV7-9,CASKMGGGPDYEQYF,TGTGCCAGCAAGATGGGAGGGGGGCCGGACTACGAGCAGTACTTC
TRBJ2-7,NA,NA,TRBV2,CASQYHEQYF,TGTGCCAGCCAATACCACGAGCAGTACTTC